This is a list of T cell receptor beta chains from one sample in a study of identical twins. Using its own MiXCR run on the 5' RACE reads, TCRdb lists one record per CDR3 protein. The sample consists of some 570,000 distinct CDR3 sequences, around 20% of them appearing once. This sample also belongs to another study, concerning yellow fever vaccine responses in identical twins.

Specimen: CD4+ T cells sorted from blood. Receptors were obtained from a woman aged 18 to 35 in good health. Both conserved end residues are part of each CDR3. D genes are given only for firm matches. A row's size may be missing; if present it is once, few, many or a size class.

TGTGCCAGCAGACCCGGGACTAGCGTGTTCGGGGAGCTGTTTTTT,CASRPGTSVFGELFF,15,TRBJ2-2,TRBD2,TRBV11-2,few
TGTGCCAGCAGTTCCCCTGTTGGGACAGGGAACACCCGGGAGCTGTTTTTT,CASSSPVGTGNTRELFF,17,TRBJ2-2,TRBD1,TRBV6-2/TRBV6-3,NA
TGTGCCAGCAGCTCGGGCCGAGTGACAGGGTCAGATACGCAGTATTTT,CASSSGRVTGSDTQYF,16,TRBJ2-3,TRBD1,TRBV5-6,many
TGTGCCAGCAGCCGGGACTCCCCTTTTAGAGATACGCAGTATTTT,CASSRDSPFRDTQYF,15,TRBJ2-3,NA,TRBV7-8,NA
TGCGCCAGCAGCCAAGAGGGAGCGGGAGGGGTGGATACGCAGTATTTT,CASSQEGAGGVDTQYF,16,TRBJ2-3,TRBD2,TRBV4-1,NA
TGTGCCAGCAGGCCCAGCTCTGATTACTACAATGAGCAGTTCTTC,CASRPSSDYYNEQFF,15,TRBJ2-1,NA,TRBV5-5,NA
TGCGCCAGCAGCTCGAATCGGGGACTAGCGGCCTACAATGAGCAGTTCTTC,CASSSNRGLAAYNEQFF,17,TRBJ2-1,TRBD2,TRBV5-1,NA
TGCGCCAGCAGCTTTGGGGTTGGCGAAAAACTGTTTTTT,CASSFGVGEKLFF,13,TRBJ1-4,NA,TRBV5-1,many
TGTGCCATCAGTGAGGCAGCCCTCAATTCCTACGAGCAGTACTTC,CAISEAALNSYEQYF,15,TRBJ2-7,NA,TRBV10-3,few
TGTGCCAGCAGTTTTCCCGGACGGAAGTACGAGCAGTACTTC,CASSFPGRKYEQYF,14,TRBJ2-7,NA,TRBV12-3/TRBV12-4,NA
TGTGCCAGCAGTTACTCGATATCGGGAAATGAGCAGTTCTTC,CASSYSISGNEQFF,14,TRBJ2-1,NA,TRBV6-5,NA
TGTGCCAGCAGACCGAGGACTAGTGAGAAGCGGGAGCTGTTTTTT,CASRPRTSEKRELFF,15,TRBJ2-2,TRBD2,TRBV12-3/TRBV12-4,NA
TGTGCCAGCGCCGGGACAGGGGGAAACATTCAGTACTTC,CASAGTGGNIQYF,13,TRBJ2-4,TRBD1,TRBV12-3/TRBV12-4,few
TGTGCCAGCAGCTTACTCCAGGGGGGCACCGGGGAGCTGTTTTTT,CASSLLQGGTGELFF,15,TRBJ2-2,NA,TRBV7-3,few
TGCGCCGGGCTGCCGGGTGCTGAGCAGTTCTTC,CAGLPGAEQFF,11,TRBJ2-1,NA,TRBV5-1,few
TGTGCCAGCAGTTACACGGGCCACGAGCAGTACTTC,CASSYTGHEQYF,12,TRBJ2-7,NA,TRBV6-6,NA
TGTGCCAGCAGTGATTTACAGGGAGGGTCACCCCTCCACTTT,CASSDLQGGSPLHF,14,TRBJ1-6,NA,TRBV25-1,NA
TGTGCCACCGCCCTGATGGGGCCCCCCTACGAGCAGTACTTC,CATALMGPPYEQYF,14,TRBJ2-7,NA,TRBV2,NA
TGTGCCAGCAGAAAGGGGCCGGGGGACTATGGCTACACCTTC,CASRKGPGDYGYTF,14,TRBJ1-2,NA,TRBV2,few
TGTGCCAGCAGCCGACCTGCCTTAGCGGGAGGTTGGAATGAGCAGTTCTTC,CASSRPALAGGWNEQFF,17,TRBJ2-1,TRBD2,TRBV3-1,NA
TGCAGTGCTAGAGAATTATTGAACACTGAAGCTTTCTTT,CSARELLNTEAFF,13,TRBJ1-1,NA,TRBV20-1,NA
TGTGCCAGCAGCTTAACGACCCATGAGCAGTTCTTC,CASSLTTHEQFF,12,TRBJ2-1,NA,TRBV7-2,NA
TGCGCCAGCAGCTTCTCAACAGGGGAAGACCGGGAGCTGTTTTTT,CASSFSTGEDRELFF,15,TRBJ2-2,TRBD1,TRBV5-1,NA
TGCGCCAGCAGCTTGGTCGGACTAGGGGACTACAATGAGCAGTTCTTC,CASSLVGLGDYNEQFF,16,TRBJ2-1,TRBD2,TRBV5-1,NA
TGCAGTGCTAGAATGATGTTGGGCACAGATACGCAGTATTTT,CSARMMLGTDTQYF,14,TRBJ2-3,NA,TRBV20-1,NA
TGTGCCAGCAGCTTGTCATTCTCCCTAGCGGGATGGTACAATGAGCAGTTCTTC,CASSLSFSLAGWYNEQFF,18,TRBJ2-1,TRBD2,TRBV5-6,few
TGCGCCAGCAGCTTGGAGGACAGCATGAACACTGAAGCTTTCTTT,CASSLEDSMNTEAFF,15,TRBJ1-1,NA,TRBV5-1,few
TGTGCCAGCAGCCCCTCGACAGGGGCGATGCACGAGCAGTACTTC,CASSPSTGAMHEQYF,15,TRBJ2-7,TRBD1,TRBV12-3/TRBV12-4,NA
TGTGCCAGCAGTGAATTAAACAGTAGCTCTGGAAACACCATATATTTT,CASSELNSSSGNTIYF,16,TRBJ1-3,NA,TRBV25-1,NA
TGTGCCAGCAGTGAATCTGGACAGGGATACTACGAGCAGTACTTC,CASSESGQGYYEQYF,15,TRBJ2-7,TRBD1,TRBV6-1,NA
TGTGCCACCAGCAGGGGAAGCGGGACAGACTACGAGCAGTACTTC,CATSRGSGTDYEQYF,15,TRBJ2-7,NA,TRBV15,few
TGTGCCAGCAGCATGGACAGGGCGGGGGAAGCTTTCTTT,CASSMDRAGEAFF,13,TRBJ1-1,TRBD1,TRBV12-3/TRBV12-4,NA
TGTGCCAGCAGTCAAGAGGGGGTAGCAGGCCATGAGCAGTTCTTC,CASSQEGVAGHEQFF,15,TRBJ2-1,NA,TRBV2,few
TGTGCCAGCAGTACTCTAGCGGGAGTCAACACAGATACGCAGTATTTT,CASSTLAGVNTDTQYF,16,TRBJ2-3,TRBD2,TRBV6-5,NA
TGTGCCAGCAGGAGGGGGGATTCCTACAATGAGCAGTTCTTC,CASRRGDSYNEQFF,14,TRBJ2-1,NA,TRBV7-2,NA
TGTGCCAGCAGCCGCGCCAGGACAGGGGGAGAGACCCAGTACTTC,CASSRARTGGETQYF,15,TRBJ2-5,TRBD1,TRBV12-3/TRBV12-4,NA
TGTGCCAGCAGACCGGACAGGGGTTCGGGGTCACCCCTCCACTTT,CASRPDRGSGSPLHF,15,TRBJ1-6,TRBD1,TRBV6-1,NA